This TCR beta chain was captured in a study of CD8 T cells in ankylosing spondylitis. To note about this clonotype: Its antigen is as yet unknown.

The CDR3 runs to 15 residues. Germline V lookup: CDR1 SGHKS, CDR2 YYEKEE (reference sequence). Trimming shortened V by 0 bases and J by 3 bases, and 10 bases separated the two germline ends. As the method for making TCR beta libraries, quantitative 5'-RACE with molecular barcodes was used. MiXCR, applied by TCRdb to the 5' RACE reads, yields one record per CDR3 protein. The sample shows some 800,000 distinct CDR3 sequences, approximately 12% of them seen only once. Findings and caveats of the study: Reportedly, matched ankylosing spondylitis synovial fluid was significantly enriched for disease-linked clones. Peripheral blood samples showed relatively rare disease-linked clones, and these clones were CD8+. For ankylosing spondylitis blood, a TCR beta motif of several highly homologous variants appeared characteristic.

This rearrangement joins TRBV5-5 to TRBJ2-1; D gene unclear. Sequenced input: blood, either unsorted or a sorted T cell fraction (not recorded which). The receptor's source is a male donor with ankylosing spondylitis. As DNA, the CDR3 is TGTGCCAGCAGCTTGGAAGTCGAGAGCTACAATGAGCAGTTCTTC. It encodes CASSLEVESYNEQFF. Complete variable domain (other parts from reference TRBV5-5 and TRBJ2-1): DAGVTQSPTHLIKTRGQQVTLRCSPISGHKSVSWYQQVLGQGPQFIFQYYEKEERGRGNFPDRFSARQFPNYSSELNVNALLLGDSALYLCASSLEVESYNEQFFGPGTRLTVL.